This T cell receptor beta chain derives from a study of blood T cell repertoires in COVID-19. Study-wide background: Samples taken during acute and convalescent COVID-19 were collected in the United States, Italy and Spain.

The length of the CDR3 is 13 residues. V lost 7 bases and J lost 3; bases outside the gene matches: 5. Germline values: CDR1 LNHDA, CDR2 SQIVND (reference sequence). The assay was immunoSEQ multiplex PCR, and TCRdb's table has in-frame clones only and misses some. The data show around 200,000 clones, with roughly 90% seen just once and around 1.5% held by the top ten. The chain carries TRBV19 and TRBJ1-1; TRBD1 aligns across 7 bases. The receptor comes from a man in his late teens or twenties with active or convalescent COVID-19. The sequenced sample consisted of peripheral blood. CDR3 coding DNA: TGTGCCAGTACCCAAGACAGGGACACTGAAGCTTTCTTT. Protein sequence: CASTQDRDTEAFF.